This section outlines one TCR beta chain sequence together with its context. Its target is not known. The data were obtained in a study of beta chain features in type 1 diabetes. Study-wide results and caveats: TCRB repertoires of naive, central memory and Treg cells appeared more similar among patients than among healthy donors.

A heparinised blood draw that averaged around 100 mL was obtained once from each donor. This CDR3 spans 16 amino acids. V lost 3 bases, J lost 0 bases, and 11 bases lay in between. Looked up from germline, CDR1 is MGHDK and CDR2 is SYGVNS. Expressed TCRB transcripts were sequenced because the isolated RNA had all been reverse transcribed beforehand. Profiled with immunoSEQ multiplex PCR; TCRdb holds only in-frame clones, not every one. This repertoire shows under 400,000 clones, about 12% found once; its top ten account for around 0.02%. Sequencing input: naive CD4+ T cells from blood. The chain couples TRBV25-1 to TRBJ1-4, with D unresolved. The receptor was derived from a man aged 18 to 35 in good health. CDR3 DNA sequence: TGTGCCAGCAGTGAGGGAGGGAAAGCAACTAATGAAAAACTGTTTTTT. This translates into CASSEGGKATNEKLFF.